This passage covers 24 T cell receptor beta chains from one sample sequenced in a study of tumor-infiltrating lymphocytes in localized non-small cell lung cancer (dated by TCRdb to 2020 to 2022). Libraries were constructed by the immunoSEQ multiplex PCR assay. As stored in TCRdb, this immuneACCESS dataset retains in-frame rearrangements with V and J assigned. A fraction of the clones does not appear; measured against another copy, unresolved V genes explain less than half of the discrepancy, and the remainder lacks a known reason. This sample holds fewer than 20,000 clones; around 63% were observed only once. The top ten hold around 6.3% of the sample. Sequencing was carried out using lung tumor tissue. The receptors were gathered from a human donor with non-small cell lung cancer.

The chain is built from TRBV6-1 and TRBJ1-4; D is undetermined. Germline V lookup: CDR1 MNHNS, CDR2 SASEGT. This CDR3 is built from 12 residues. V lost 6 bases, J lost 7 bases, and 9 bases lay in between. The CDR3 loop reads CASSQVSEKLFF. The CDR3 nucleotides are TGTGCCAGCAGCCAAGTGAGTGAAAAACTGTTTTTT.

This clone was counted only a few times. The rearrangement joins TRBV10-3 to TRBJ2-3, with 10 bases fitting TRBD1. The CDR3 is 12 residues long. The V segment lost 7 bases and the J segment 9 bases; nucleotides outside the gene matches: 4. Germline CDR1 ENHRY, CDR2 SYGVKD. In DNA form, the CDR3 reads TGTGCCATCAAGACAGGGGGCGAGACGCAGTATTTT. It encodes CAIKTGGETQYF.

This chain links TRBV19 with TRBJ2-7, with unresolved D. CDR1 is LNHDA and CDR2 is SQIVND in the germline V gene (reference sequence). Trimming took 5 bases from V and 5 from J, leaving 16 bases between them. There are 14 residues in the CDR3. The CDR3 bases are TGTGCCAGTAGTCTTTCGGCCTTCGGCGACGAGCAGTACTTC. This encodes CASSLSAFGDEQYF.

The chain is built from TRBV28 and TRBJ2-7, with 11 bases matching TRBD1. V dropped 4 bases and J dropped 1; count of bases not matched to a gene: 6. The CDR3 is 16 residues long. In germline, CDR1 is MDHEN, CDR2 SYDVKM. CDR3 amino acids: CASSSPGTGGSYEQYF. The CDR3 bases are TGTGCCAGCAGTTCACCTGGGACAGGGGGTTCCTACGAGCAGTACTTC. The variable domain in full, with the rest retrieved from reference TRBV28 and TRBJ2-7, is DVKVTQSSRYLVKRTGEKVFLECVQDMDHENMFWYRQDPGLGLRLIYFSYDVKMKEKGDIPEGYSVSREKKERFSLILESASTNQTSMYLCASSSPGTGGSYEQYFGPGTRLTVT.

J is TRBJ2-3 and V is TRBV19, with a tentative D call TRBD2 (5 bases). CDR1 is LNHDA, CDR2 SQIVND, per germline (reference sequence). V shed 0 bases and J shed 5 bases, with 12 bases lying between them. The CDR3 runs 15 residues. DNA for the CDR3: TGTGCCAGTAGTATAGACGGAGTCGCGGGAGATACGCAGTATTTT. It specifies CASSIDGVAGDTQYF.

The chain carries TRBV6-1 and TRBJ2-7; D unclear. CDR1 is MNHNS, CDR2 SASEGT, per germline. V lost 1 base and J 5 bases, leaving 9 bases between the germline ends. There are 13 residues in the CDR3. CDR3 region: CASSEGLEDEQYF. The CDR3 DNA sequence: TGTGCCAGCAGTGAAGGCCTAGAGGACGAGCAGTACTTC.

V is TRBV28 and J is TRBJ2-7; 7 nucleotides align to TRBD2. V lost 7 bases and J lost 6; bases outside the gene matches: 18. The CDR3 sequence is 16 residues long. The germline gives CDR1 MDHEN, CDR2 SYDVKM. The CDR3 region is CASTHAAGTTLAEQYF. The DNA for the CDR3 is TGTGCCAGCACCCACGCGGCAGGGACTACCCTCGCCGAGCAGTACTTC.

By its share, this clone is medium-sized. The chain combines TRBV5-1 with TRBJ2-2; D possibly corresponds to TRBD1 (5 bases). The ends were cut back, 0 bases at V and 0 bases at J, with 15 bases in the middle. From germline, CDR1 is SGHRS and CDR2 YFSETQ. The CDR3 runs to 18 residues. The CDR3: CASSLVLNPTANTGELFF. The CDR3 coding sequence is TGCGCCAGCAGCTTGGTCCTAAACCCGACAGCGAACACCGGGGAGCTGTTTTTT.

The chain joins TRBV10-2 to TRBJ2-7; a weak D match, TRBD1 (5 bases). The V end was cut by 6 bases, the J end by 2 bases, with 11 bases between. Germline V gives CDR1 WSHSY, CDR2 SAAADI. The length of the CDR3 is 13 residues. DNA for the CDR3: TGCGCCAGCAGGCAGACAGTTACCTACGAGCAGTACTTC. Translation gives CASRQTVTYEQYF.

The V and J genes are TRBV28 and TRBJ2-7; TRBD1 matches at 7 bases. The CDR3 contains 15 residues. Germline V lookup: CDR1 MDHEN, CDR2 SYDVKM. J gave up 2 bases and V 2 bases, and 6 bases lay outside the gene matches. CDR3 DNA: TGTGCCAGCAGTTTAGAGGGACAGACACCCTACGAGCAGTACTTC. It codes for CASSLEGQTPYEQYF.

This chain links TRBV19 with TRBJ2-3; 10 positions match TRBD2. Per the germline V gene, CDR1 is LNHDA and CDR2 is SQIVND (reference sequence). V dropped 7 bases and J dropped 4; count of bases not matched to a gene: 2. The CDR3 contains 13 residues. The CDR3 loop is CASTAGGPDTQYF. CDR3 DNA: TGTGCCAGTACAGCGGGAGGGCCAGATACGCAGTATTTT.

By share of the sample, this clone is medium-sized. The V call is TRBV7-2, the J call TRBJ2-7; D gene uncertain. Germline values: CDR1 SGHTA, CDR2 FQGNSA. V lost 5 bases to trimming and J lost 2 bases, with 4 bases between them. CDR3 length: 11 residues. The CDR3 reads CASSDTYEQYF. CDR3 nucleotide sequence: TGTGCCAGCAGCGATACCTACGAGCAGTACTTC.

The genes are TRBV18 and TRBJ2-7, with 7 bases identical to TRBD1. The J segment lost 6 bases and the V segment lost 3 bases, leaving 11 bases of the junction unmatched. This CDR3 region has 15 residues. CDR1 is KGHSH, CDR2 LQKENI, per germline. The CDR3 DNA reads as TGTGCCAGCTCACCTCTAGGAACGAAGGGGGCCGAGCAGTACTTC. It translates to CASSPLGTKGAEQYF.

The V and J genes are TRBV6-5 and TRBJ1-2; D may be TRBD1 (5 bases). This CDR3 contains 12 residues. Germline V CDR1 and CDR2: MNHEY, SVGAGI. Trimming pared 8 bases from V and 2 bases from J, leaving 9 bases between. The CDR3 here is CASRDVNYGYTF. As DNA, the CDR3 is TGTGCCAGCCGGGACGTGAACTATGGCTACACCTTC.

The chain employs TRBV28 and TRBJ1-2, with 7 bases matching TRBD1. The CDR3 spans 15 residues. Per germline, CDR1 MDHEN and CDR2 SYDVKM. V shed 3 bases, J shed 2 bases, and the junction held 6 bases outside the gene matches. The CDR3 DNA reads as TGTGCCAGCAGTTTCCCGGACAGGCGAAACTATGGCTACACCTTC. It codes for CASSFPDRRNYGYTF.

The chain couples TRBV7-2 to TRBJ2-7, with D perhaps TRBD1 (5 bases). The germline V and J ends were trimmed by 0 bases and 4 bases, with 13 bases remaining between them. The CDR3 length is 15 residues. CDR1 SGHTA and CDR2 FQGNSA come from the germline V gene. The CDR3: CASSLAFGQGYEQYF. CDR3 DNA: TGTGCCAGCAGCTTAGCGTTCGGGCAGGGATACGAGCAGTACTTC. The entire variable domain, with the rest obtained from reference TRBV7-2 and TRBJ2-7, is as follows: GAGVSQSPSNKVTEKGKDVELRCDPISGHTALYWYRQSLGQGLEFLIYFQGNSAPDKSGLPSDRFSAERTGGSVSTLTIQRTQQEDSAVYLCASSLAFGQGYEQYFGPGTRLTVT.

This clone was seen a handful of times. The V and J genes are TRBV9 and TRBJ2-1, with TRBD2 identical over 8 bases. This CDR3 has 16 residues. Per the germline V gene, CDR1 is SGDLS and CDR2 is YYNGEE. The V and J ends lost 4 bases and 5 bases, in that order; junction bases with no gene match: 11. CDR3 sequence reads: CASSLKTGGLDNEQFF. The CDR3, as DNA: TGTGCCAGCAGCTTAAAAACGGGGGGGCTCGACAATGAGCAGTTCTTC.

This clone has just a few counts. This chain connects TRBV19 to TRBJ1-4; TRBD1 is a possible D gene (6 bases). Germline assignment: CDR1 LNHDA and CDR2 SQIVND (reference sequence). The CDR3 loop spans 14 amino acids. The V end lost 5 bases, the J end lost 8 bases, and 15 bases lay between the germline ends. CDR3 residues: CASSRGGQSEKLFF. The CDR3 region has the DNA TGTGCCAGTAGTCGCGGGGGCCAGAGCGAAAAACTGTTTTTT.

The chain combines TRBV11-3 with TRBJ2-7; D gene unclear. Trimming pared 2 bases from V and 4 bases from J, leaving 9 bases between. This CDR3 contains 13 residues. Germline V lookup: CDR1 SGHNT, CDR2 YENEEA. Written as DNA, the CDR3 is TGTGCCAGCAGCTTAAGAGTTCGTTACGAGCAGTACTTC. It codes for CASSLRVRYEQYF.

Relative to its sample, this clone is large. V is TRBV30 and J is TRBJ2-5, with 11 bases matching TRBD2. The CDR3 has 16 amino acids. CDR1 and CDR2 (germline): GTSNPN, SVGIG (reference sequence). V was pared by 2 bases and J by 5 bases, with 10 bases of the junction left unmatched. CDR3 loop: CAWSYSGGAIWETQYF. The CDR3 nucleotides read TGTGCCTGGAGTTATAGCGGGGGGGCCATTTGGGAGACCCAGTACTTC.

The genes are TRBV11-2 and TRBJ2-3; D unclear. Germline values: CDR1 SGHAT, CDR2 FQNNGV. This CDR3 spans 16 amino acids. Trimming shortened V by 1 base and J by 6 bases, and 17 bases separated the two germline ends. The CDR3 loop reads CASSLVGVGASDTQYF. The CDR3 nucleotides read TGTGCCAGCAGCTTAGTAGGAGTTGGTGCCTCGGATACGCAGTATTTT.

The V call is TRBV9, the J call TRBJ2-1; 7 positions match TRBD2. Trimming took 4 bases from V and 9 from J; bases not matched to a gene: 13. Germline values: CDR1 SGDLS, CDR2 YYNGEE. The CDR3 sequence is 15 residues long. In nucleotides, the CDR3 is TGTGCCAGCAGCCCCCGGGACTACCCCTGGGGTGAGCAGTTCTTC. Residues: CASSPRDYPWGEQFF. The full variable domain, rest sourced from reference TRBV9 and TRBJ2-1, is DSGVTQTPKHLITATGQRVTLRCSPRSGDLSVYWYQQSLDQGLQFLIQYYNGEERAKGNILERFSAQQFPDLHSELNLSSLELGDSALYFCASSPRDYPWGEQFFGPGTRLTVL.

This sequence joins TRBV4-3 and TRBJ2-5; D is perhaps TRBD1 or TRBD2 (5 bases each). Trimming removed 4 bases at V and 5 bases at J, with 20 bases between. CDR3 size: 16 residues. From germline, CDR1 is LGHNA and CDR2 YSLEER. CDR3 DNA: TGCGCCAGCAGCCGGCCAGGGACGGGATCGGGGGAGACCCAGTACTTC. This sequence encodes CASSRPGTGSGETQYF.

This chain connects TRBV10-3 to TRBJ2-3, with TRBD2 matching over 8 bases. V dropped 4 bases and J dropped 2; count of bases not matched to a gene: 8. The CDR3 sequence is 16 residues long. From germline, CDR1 is ENHRY and CDR2 SYGVKD. Written as DNA, the CDR3 is TGTGCCATCAGTGTGGGAATAGCGGGGCTCACAGATACGCAGTATTTT. This codes for CAISVGIAGLTDTQYF.